Below are 22 T cell receptor beta chains sequenced from a single sample in a study of glioma-infiltrating T cells after dendritic cell vaccination. The table came from immunoSEQ multiplex PCR; TCRdb's copy has only in-frame clones and leaves some out. The sample has about 58,000 clones, more than 75% seen once. Time point described: after dendritic cell vaccination, including at tumor progression/relapse. The sample was blood, taken after dendritic cell vaccination. These receptors were obtained from a human donor with glioblastoma.

A single count supports this clone. The rearrangement uses TRBV9 and TRBJ1-1, with TRBD1 matching over 9 bases. V trimming: 3 bases; J trimming: 5 bases; junction bases outside the gene matches: 2. CDR3 size: 13 residues. The V gene's germline CDR1 is SGDLS and CDR2 YYNGEE. CDR3 region: CASSAGTGTEAFF. CDR3 DNA: TGTGCCAGCAGCGCGGGGACAGGGACTGAAGCTTTCTTT.

The chain joins TRBV7-2 to TRBJ1-1; D call uncertain. The germline V and J ends were trimmed by 6 bases and 4 bases, with 12 bases remaining between them. The CDR3 runs to 13 residues. Germline loops: CDR1 SGHTA, CDR2 FQGNSA. CDR3 sequence (DNA): TGTGCCAGCAGTTCACAGTTCCCCACTGAAGCTTTCTTT. Protein sequence: CASSSQFPTEAFF.

This clone was picked up a small number of times. The gene calls are TRBV9 and TRBJ2-1, with D maybe TRBD1 (5 bases). Deletions cut 4 bases from V and 7 bases from J, with 21 bases between. This CDR3 contains 16 residues. CDR1 and CDR2 from the germline V gene are SGDLS and YYNGEE. In DNA form, the CDR3 reads TGTGCCAGCAGCCCACAGGACACGCCATTGGGGAATGAGCAGTTCTTC. It is translated as CASSPQDTPLGNEQFF.

The rearrangement links TRBV6-5 to TRBJ2-5; 8 bases map to TRBD2. The J call is in doubt because the DNA end fits TRBJ2-7 better. The V gene's germline CDR1 is MNHEY and CDR2 SVGAGI. The CDR3 runs 14 residues. The CDR3 sequence: CASRHGGGSYEQYF. Written as DNA, the CDR3 is TGTGCCAGCAGACACGGGGGGGGGTCCTACGAGCAGTACTTC.

This chain links TRBV4-1 with TRBJ2-7; the D gene is possibly TRBD1 (5 bases). With 0 bases removed from V and 0 bases from J, the gap between germline ends came to 15 bases. Germline CDR1 and CDR2: MGHRA and YSYEKL. CDR3 size: 17 residues. The CDR3 sequence is CASSQDKWAGNSYEQYF. The DNA of the CDR3 is TGCGCCAGCAGCCAAGATAAGTGGGCAGGGAACTCCTACGAGCAGTACTTC.

The chain joins TRBV27 to TRBJ2-7; possible D gene TRBD2, 6 bases. Germline V gene data show CDR1 as MNHEY and CDR2 as SMNVEV (reference sequence). CDR3 length: 15 amino acids. Trimming removed 2 bases at V and 4 bases at J, with 15 bases between. This CDR3 is CASSLRGDGLYEQYF. CDR3 bases: TGTGCCAGCAGTTTAAGAGGGGACGGACTATACGAGCAGTACTTC.

This clone was recorded once. The rearrangement uses TRBV11-2 and TRBJ1-2; a weak D match, TRBD1 (5 bases). Trimming removed 1 base at V and 1 base at J, with 16 bases between. This CDR3 has 17 residues. From germline, CDR1 is SGHAT and CDR2 FQNNGV. The CDR3 DNA sequence: TGTGCCAGCAGCTTAGGGCCGGGGGGAGCCCTTAACTATGGCTACACCTTC. Translation: CASSLGPGGALNYGYTF.

V usage is TRBV7-3 and J usage is TRBJ2-5; 12 positions match TRBD2. Trimming took 1 base from V and 7 from J; bases not matched to a gene: 13. This CDR3 comprises 18 residues. Germline loops: CDR1 SGHTA, CDR2 FQGTGA. CDR3 sequence reads: CASSLSPLAGGLSGTQYF. CDR3 nucleotides: TGTGCCAGCAGCTTAAGCCCCCTAGCGGGGGGGCTGAGTGGGACCCAGTACTTC.

This chain uses TRBV11-2 with TRBJ1-1; D gene unclear. V was trimmed by 7 bases and J by 3 bases, leaving 15 bases between them. The germline V gene encodes CDR1 SGHAT and CDR2 FQNNGV. CDR3 length: 14 residues. CDR3 region: CASKRLGFYTEAFF. As DNA, the CDR3 is TGTGCCAGCAAAAGACTAGGTTTTTACACTGAAGCTTTCTTT.

The V call is TRBV9, the J call TRBJ1-2, with TRBD1 identical over 8 bases. From germline, CDR1 is SGDLS and CDR2 YYNGEE. The CDR3 runs 15 residues. J was trimmed by 0 bases and V by 5 bases; bases with no gene match: 6. The CDR3 DNA reads TGTGCCAGCAGAGACGACAGGGGTTCTAACTATGGCTACACCTTC. Protein sequence: CASRDDRGSNYGYTF.

CDR3 DNA: TGTGCCAGCTCACCCTTGGACAGCTACTCTGGAAACACCATATATTTT. Protein sequence: CASSPLDSYSGNTIYF. V usage is TRBV18 and J usage is TRBJ1-3; possible D gene TRBD1, 6 bases. Between the trimmed V and J ends, which lost 3 bases and 0 bases, there was a span of 12 bases. This CDR3 region has 16 residues. The V gene's germline CDR1 is KGHSH and CDR2 LQKENI.

This clone was seen only a few times. The CDR3 reads CASSYGQQVDGYTF. In nucleotides, the CDR3 is TGTGCCAGCAGTTACGGACAACAAGTCGATGGCTACACCTTC. V gene TRBV2 combines with J gene TRBJ1-2, with D maybe TRBD1 (5 bases). Germline V gene sequence: CDR1 SNHLY, CDR2 FYNNEI. CDR3 length: 14 amino acids. The germline V and J ends were trimmed by 5 bases and 6 bases, with 16 bases remaining between them.

This rearrangement joins TRBV5-1 to TRBJ2-2; no clear D. There are 15 residues in the CDR3. Germline V CDR1 and CDR2: SGHRS, YFSETQ. Between the trimmed V and J ends, which lost 2 bases and 4 bases, there was a span of 12 bases. Here the CDR3 DNA reads TGCGCCAGCAGCTTAAGTAGCACGGGCACCGGGGAGCTGTTTTTT. Protein: CASSLSSTGTGELFF.

The V and J genes are TRBV5-4 and TRBJ2-4, with TRBD2 matching 7 bases. Germline V gene data show CDR1 as SGHNT and CDR2 as YYREEE (reference sequence). Losses at the gene ends were 4 bases for V and 2 bases for J; bases not matched to a gene: 6. The CDR3 is made up of 15 amino acids. In nucleotides, the CDR3 is TGTGCCAGCAGCCCGGGGGACTACCCCAAAAACATTCAGTACTTC. It translates to CASSPGDYPKNIQYF.

This rearrangement joins TRBV4-3 to TRBJ1-3; 8 bases map to TRBD1. This CDR3 contains 20 residues. Germline lookup yields CDR1 LGHNA and CDR2 YSLEER. Losses at the gene ends were 1 base for V and 3 bases for J; bases not matched to a gene: 17. CDR3 in amino acids: CASSQAMVVPGQGNGNTIYF. The CDR3 DNA is TGCGCCAGCAGCCAAGCGATGGTAGTACCCGGACAGGGCAATGGAAACACCATATATTTT.

The genes are TRBV7-2 and TRBJ2-2, with 7 positions matching TRBD2. CDR1 is SGHTA, CDR2 FQGNSA, per germline. CDR3 size: 15 residues. The junction had 3 bases not matched to a gene; V was cut back by 2 bases and J by 3 bases. This chain's CDR3 is CASSLSGADTGELFF. For the CDR3, the DNA is TGTGCCAGCAGCTTAAGCGGGGCGGACACCGGGGAGCTGTTTTTT.

This clone has a single count. The chain links TRBV7-2 to TRBJ1-4, with a tentative D call TRBD1 (6 bases). V lost 7 bases to trimming and J lost 8 bases, with 20 bases between them. The CDR3 is 15 amino acids. CDR1 and CDR2 (germline): SGHTA, FQGNSA. CDR3 loop: CASNSWGGRSEKLFF. Here the CDR3 DNA reads TGTGCCAGCAATTCCTGGGGGGGCCGCTCCGAAAAACTGTTTTTT.

This clone was counted a single time. V usage is TRBV27 and J usage is TRBJ2-1; 10 bases are shared with TRBD2. Germline CDR1 MNHEY, CDR2 SMNVEV (reference sequence). The CDR3 loop spans 18 amino acids. V trimming: 4 bases; J trimming: 3 bases; junction bases outside the gene matches: 12. The CDR3 DNA follows: TGTGCCAGCAGTTCCCCGGGAGAGCGGGGGGGTTTCTACAATGAGCAGTTCTTC. Protein sequence: CASSSPGERGGFYNEQFF.

The V gene is TRBV10-3, the J gene TRBJ2-2, with 7 bases matching TRBD1. V was clipped by 2 bases and J by 2 bases; unmatched bases: 5. The CDR3 is 16 amino acids. Germline assignment: CDR1 ENHRY and CDR2 SYGVKD. CDR3 bases: TGTGCCATCAGTGAGCTGACAGGGCTCAACACCGGGGAGCTGTTTTTT. This gives the protein CAISELTGLNTGELFF.

The chain uses TRBV18 and TRBJ2-3; tentative D call: TRBD2 (6 bases). V dropped 5 bases and J dropped 5 bases, with 14 bases sitting between them. CDR1 and CDR2 from the germline V gene are KGHSH and LQKENI. The CDR3 is 14 residues long. The CDR3 is CASSRASGEDTQYF. DNA for the CDR3: TGTGCCAGCTCAAGGGCTTCGGGGGAAGATACGCAGTATTTT.

The chain employs TRBV6-5 and TRBJ1-6; no clear D gene. V lost 6 bases, J lost 7 bases, and 16 bases lay in between. The CDR3 spans 15 residues. In germline, CDR1 is MNHEY, CDR2 SVGAGI. The CDR3 DNA reads as TGTGCCAGCAGGGCAAGGGCTGGAGGGAATTCACCCCTCCACTTT. Encoded protein: CASRARAGGNSPLHF.

This rearrangement joins TRBV6-5 to TRBJ2-1, with a possible D match to TRBD1 (6 bases). CDR1 and CDR2 from the germline V gene are MNHEY and SVGAGI. Trimming shortened V by 5 bases and J by 6 bases, and 11 bases separated the two germline ends. CDR3 length: 13 amino acids. The CDR3 loop is CASSTGTFNEQFF. For the CDR3, the DNA is TGTGCCAGCAGTACCGGGACATTCAATGAGCAGTTCTTC.